This T cell receptor beta chain appears in the sequencing data of a study of cytomegalovirus exposure and HLA in healthy donors. Study-level points and caveats: Cytomegalovirus status was reportedly diagnosed by the classifier with high specificity and sensitivity. Testing in vitro showed a few CMV-associated chains specific for CMV antigens.

The data were produced by immunoSEQ multiplex PCR, yet TCRdb's version contains in-frame clones alone and is incomplete. The table includes 120,000 to 150,000 clones, around 86% detected once. A note on this clone: Its antigen is unknown.

The ends were cut back, 7 bases at V and 7 bases at J, with 21 bases in the middle. The CDR3 covers 15 residues. The germline V gene has CDR1 LGHNT and CDR2 FRNRAP. The genes are TRBV12-5 and TRBJ2-3; D call uncertain. This clonotype was obtained from a man between 18 and 29 years old in good health and CMV-seropositive. Material: PBMCs. The CDR3 reads CASAQAVGAFYTQYF. The CDR3 DNA reads as TGTGCTAGTGCTCAAGCCGTCGGAGCCTTCTATACGCAGTATTTT. Supplemented by reference TRBV12-5 and TRBJ2-3, the full variable domain reads DARVTQTPRHKVTEMGQEVTMRCQPILGHNTVFWYRQTMMQGLELLAYFRNRAPLDDSGMPKDRFSAEMPDATLATLKIQPSEPRDSAVYFCASAQAVGAFYTQYFGPGTRLTVL.